One sample yielded the 10 T cell receptor beta chains listed below, sequenced in a study of cytomegalovirus exposure and HLA in healthy donors. PCR employed 60 Vbeta and 13 Jbeta primers. Produced via immunoSEQ multiplex PCR; TCRdb's table is partial and in-frame only. The sample includes 30,000 to 45,000 clones, over 40% of them seen just once. Sequenced input: PBMCs. The receptors were gathered from a woman in her thirties or forties in good health and CMV-seropositive.

This clone was found a few times. The chain links TRBV30 to TRBJ2-1; D may be TRBD1 (5 bases). This CDR3 region has 13 residues. V dropped 1 base and J dropped 6 bases, with 10 bases sitting between them. CDR1 GTSNPN and CDR2 SVGIG come from the germline V gene (reference sequence). The CDR3 is CAWSGRGTNEQFF. The CDR3 region has the DNA TGTGCCTGGAGTGGAAGGGGCACCAATGAGCAGTTCTTC. The full variable domain, its missing parts supplied by reference TRBV30 and TRBJ2-1, is SQTIHQWPATLVQPVGSPLSLECTVEGTSNPNLYWYRQAAGRGLQLLFYSVGIGQISSEVPQNLSASRPQDRQFILSSKKLLLSDSGFYLCAWSGRGTNEQFFGPGTRLTVL.

The chain carries TRBV14 and TRBJ1-4; 8 bases agree with TRBD1. V shed 0 bases and J 8 bases; nucleotides not matched to a gene: 8. The CDR3 totals 16 residues. Germline V lookup: CDR1 SGHDN, CDR2 FVKESK. The DNA for the CDR3 is TGTGCCAGCAGCCAAGATCAACTAACAGGGGGGGAAAAACTGTTTTTT. Translated: CASSQDQLTGGEKLFF. The full variable domain, with the rest looked up from reference TRBV14 and TRBJ1-4, is EAGVTQFPSHSVIEKGQTVTLRCDPISGHDNLYWYRRVMGKEIKFLLHFVKESKQDESGMPNNRFLAERTGGTYSTLKVQPAELEDSGVYFCASSQDQLTGGEKLFFGSGTQLSVL.

This chain uses TRBV10-3 with TRBJ1-2, with D tentatively TRBD1 (6 bases). Trimming removed 7 bases from V and 4 bases from J, with 19 bases in between. The germline CDR1 and CDR2 sequences are ENHRY and SYGVKD. The CDR3 extends over 15 amino acids. The CDR3 region is CAITPGDLGSYGYTF. The CDR3 DNA follows: TGTGCCATCACCCCAGGGGATTTGGGCTCCTATGGCTACACCTTC.

The chain couples TRBV11-1 to TRBJ1-6; possibly TRBD1 for D (5 bases). This CDR3 is built from 15 residues. The V gene's germline CDR1 is SGHAT and CDR2 FQDESV (reference sequence). Trimming pared 1 base from V and 5 bases from J, leaving 9 bases between. The CDR3, as DNA: TGTGCCAGCAGCTTAGTCGGGGGAAATAATTCACCCCTCCACTTT. Amino acids: CASSLVGGNNSPLHF.

The V gene is TRBV14, the J gene TRBJ2-1; 10 bases are shared with TRBD2. The length of the CDR3 is 14 residues. Germline V gene sequence: CDR1 SGHDN, CDR2 FVKESK. J lost 6 bases, V lost 3 bases, and 2 bases had no gene match. The CDR3 is CASSHSGGRNEQFF. In DNA form, the CDR3 reads TGTGCCAGCAGCCATAGCGGGGGGCGCAATGAGCAGTTCTTC.

The V call is TRBV19, the J call TRBJ1-1, with 7 bases identical to TRBD1. Trimming took 5 bases from V and 5 from J; bases not matched to a gene: 8. Germline V gene lookup returns CDR1 LNHDA and CDR2 SQIVND (reference sequence). This CDR3 region has 14 residues. The CDR3 protein is CASSFTTGETEAFF. For the CDR3, the DNA is TGTGCCAGTAGTTTCACAACAGGGGAAACTGAAGCTTTCTTT. Full variable domain (outside the CDR3, taken from reference TRBV19 and TRBJ1-1): DGGITQSPKYLFRKEGQNVTLSCEQNLNHDAMYWYRQDPGQGLRLIYYSQIVNDFQKGDIAEGYSVSREKKESFPLTVTSAQKNPTAFYLCASSFTTGETEAFFGQGTRLTVV.

As to this clone: The junction and the germline gene differ at one end; a read error may be behind it. This chain joins TRBV12-5 and TRBJ2-7; a weak D match, TRBD1 (6 bases). Germline assignment: CDR1 LGHNT and CDR2 FRNRAP. The CDR3 is made up of 14 amino acids. CDR3 sequence reads: CASVLEQGPYEQYF. For the CDR3, the DNA is TGTGCTAGTGTTTTGGAACAGGGCCCCTACGAGCAGTACTTC.

The chain uses TRBV5-1 and TRBJ1-1; D unresolved. The V and J ends lost 1 base and 6 bases respectively, with 13 bases between them. This CDR3 comprises 14 residues. Germline CDR1 reads SGHRS; CDR2 reads YFSETQ. In nucleotides, the CDR3 is TGCGCCAGCAGCTTGTCTTCTCCGGGGTCTGAAGCTTTCTTT. This codes for CASSLSSPGSEAFF. The full variable domain, in which reference TRBV5-1 and TRBJ1-1 provide the parts outside the CDR3, is KAGVTQTPRYLIKTRGQQVTLSCSPISGHRSVSWYQQTPGQGLQFLFEYFSETQRNKGNFPGRFSGRQFSNSRSEMNVSTLELGDSALYLCASSLSSPGSEAFFGQGTRLTVV.

This clone was seen more than once but under ten times. This sequence joins TRBV4-2 and TRBJ2-5, with 12 nucleotides matching TRBD2. Germline CDR1 reads LGHNA; CDR2 reads YNFKEQ. V trimming: 0 bases; J trimming: 4 bases; junction bases outside the gene matches: 9. The CDR3 has 18 residues. The DNA for the CDR3 is TGTGCCAGCAGCCAAGAGACTAGCGGGGGCTACGCCGTAGAGACCCAGTACTTC. This codes for CASSQETSGGYAVETQYF.

The V and J genes are TRBV7-9 and TRBJ1-2; 10 positions agree with TRBD1. V shed 1 base and J 6 bases; nucleotides not matched to a gene: 5. The V gene's germline CDR1 is SEHNR and CDR2 FQNEAQ (reference sequence). The CDR3 covers 15 residues. The CDR3 sequence: CASSLDTGTGDGYTF. The DNA of the CDR3 is TGTGCCAGCAGCTTAGACACCGGGACAGGGGATGGCTACACCTTC.